This entry lists 25 T cell receptor beta chains sequenced from one sample in a study of PD-L1 blockade in urothelial cancer. Profiling relied on immunoSEQ multiplex PCR, and the TCRdb table lists in-frame clones only, not all of them. The sample has under 40,000 clones, around 82% seen once. Time point noted: pretreatment peripheral blood. Source: PBMCs, taken around atezolizumab (anti-PD-L1) treatment. These TCRs come from a man in his fifties or sixties with urothelial cancer.

The chain links TRBV5-6 to TRBJ2-5; D remains unclear. Deletions cut 0 bases from V and 0 bases from J, with 12 bases between. The CDR3 covers 16 residues. CDR1 SGHDT and CDR2 YYEEEE come from the germline V gene. CDR3 bases: TGTGCCAGCAGCTTGGCCGGAACAGACGACCAAGAGACCCAGTACTTC. Its translation: CASSLAGTDDQETQYF. Filled out from reference TRBV5-6 and TRBJ2-5, the complete variable domain reads DAGVTQSPTHLIKTRGQQVTLRCSPKSGHDTVSWYQQALGQGPQFIFQYYEEEERQRGNFPDRFSGHQFPNYSSELNVNALLLGDSALYLCASSLAGTDDQETQYFGPGTRLLVL.

The sample holds one count of this clone. V and J are TRBV6-1 and TRBJ2-7; perhaps TRBD1 as D (6 bases). Trimming cost V 0 bases and J 5 bases, with 14 bases left between them. The CDR3 loop spans 15 amino acids. Germline assignment: CDR1 MNHNS and CDR2 SASEGT. This CDR3 reads CASSEARSGVDEQYF. The CDR3 DNA follows: TGTGCCAGCAGTGAAGCGAGGTCAGGGGTAGACGAGCAGTACTTC.

The chain has TRBV7-6 and TRBJ2-6; D is perhaps TRBD1 (6 bases). Germline CDR1 reads SGHVS; CDR2 reads FNYEAQ. The CDR3 is made up of 16 amino acids. V was clipped by 5 bases and J by 0 bases, with 11 bases between them. DNA for the CDR3: TGTGCCAGCAGCGGAGGACAGAGCTCTGGGGCCAACGTCCTGACTTTC. Protein: CASSGGQSSGANVLTF.

V and J are TRBV11-2 and TRBJ1-1, with D maybe TRBD1 (5 bases). The CDR3 is 14 residues long. CDR1 SGHAT and CDR2 FQNNGV come from the germline V gene. V was clipped by 5 bases and J by 1 base, with 11 bases between them. This CDR3 reads CASSLSGKNTEAFF. The CDR3 coding sequence is TGTGCCAGCAGCCTGTCAGGGAAGAACACTGAAGCTTTCTTT.

The CDR3 here is CATQSGDDYEQYF. The CDR3 region has the DNA TGCGCCACTCAAAGCGGGGACGACTACGAGCAGTACTTC. The chain carries TRBV10-1 and TRBJ2-7, with 7 bases matching TRBD2. This CDR3 comprises 13 residues. Losses at the gene ends were 10 bases for V and 3 bases for J; bases not matched to a gene: 9. CDR1 and CDR2 from the germline V gene are WNHNN and SYGVQD (reference sequence).

This clone was recorded a few times. The chain joins TRBV7-8 to TRBJ2-7, with D possibly matching TRBD2 (6 bases). Trimming pared 4 bases from V and 3 bases from J, leaving 13 bases between. Germline V gene data show CDR1 as SGHVS and CDR2 as FQNEAQ. This CDR3 comprises 14 residues. This CDR3 reads CASSWGDQNYEQYF. In DNA form, the CDR3 reads TGTGCCAGCAGCTGGGGGGACCAGAACTACGAGCAGTACTTC.

This sequence joins TRBV5-1 and TRBJ2-1, with 10 nucleotides matching TRBD1. The J segment lost 5 bases and the V segment lost 4 bases, leaving 9 bases of the junction unmatched. CDR3 length equals 16 residues. CDR1 SGHRS and CDR2 YFSETQ come from the germline V gene. CDR3 residues: CASSIQGTGVDNEQFF. Written as DNA, the CDR3 is TGCGCCAGCAGCATTCAAGGGACAGGGGTGGACAATGAGCAGTTCTTC.

The chain employs TRBV10-3 and TRBJ1-1, with TRBD1 matching over 7 bases. The CDR3 loop spans 17 amino acids. Losses at the gene ends were 10 bases for V and 3 bases for J; bases not matched to a gene: 20. The germline V gene encodes CDR1 ENHRY and CDR2 SYGVKD. The CDR3 coding sequence is TGTGCCACCATTCGATCCGGGACAGAGGATTCGGACACTGAAGCTTTCTTT. This translates into CATIRSGTEDSDTEAFF.

The chain uses TRBV18 and TRBJ2-3; D is uncertain. The CDR3 runs 16 residues. The germline V gene has CDR1 KGHSH and CDR2 LQKENI. Trimming left V 2 bases short and J 0 bases short, with 12 bases between. This CDR3 is CASSPADKASTDTQYF. The CDR3 nucleotides read TGTGCCAGCTCACCAGCAGACAAAGCTAGCACAGATACGCAGTATTTT.

The chain links TRBV4-2 to TRBJ1-5; D gene unclear. Germline-derived CDR1 and CDR2 are LGHNA and YNFKEQ. This CDR3 has 14 amino acids. V was shortened by 0 bases and J by 7 bases, with 10 bases between the two germline ends. CDR3 region: CASSQDPRVQPQHF. DNA for the CDR3: TGTGCCAGCAGCCAAGACCCCCGGGTCCAGCCCCAGCATTTT.

V usage is TRBV25-1 and J usage is TRBJ2-1, with D possibly being TRBD1 (6 bases). The germline V gene encodes CDR1 MGHDK and CDR2 SYGVNS. With 4 bases removed from V and 4 bases from J, the gap between germline ends came to 11 bases. The CDR3 is 14 amino acids. CDR3 sequence: CASSAGQLYNEQFF. CDR3 bases: TGTGCCAGCAGTGCAGGACAGCTTTACAATGAGCAGTTCTTC.

The count of this clone is one. This sequence joins TRBV12-1 and TRBJ2-1; the DNA was not used to check the table's D call, TRBD2. TRBV12-1 is an annotated pseudogene. The CDR3 totals 21 residues. CDR3 sequence reads: CASSLTAGTSGGAGAYNEQFF. The CDR3 region has the DNA TGTGCCAGCAGCTTGACCGCCGGGACTAGCGGGGGGGCCGGAGCCTACAATGAGCAGTTCTTC.

The gene calls are TRBV6-1 and TRBJ2-1; D ambiguous. Between the trimmed V and J ends, which lost 4 bases and 15 bases, there was a span of 16 bases. Germline CDR1 reads MNHNS; CDR2 reads SASEGT. This CDR3 contains 12 residues. The CDR3 loop reads CASSVNYFSGFF. The CDR3 DNA follows: TGTGCCAGCAGTGTCAATTACTTCTCCGGGTTCTTC.

This clone was recorded only once. This chain uses TRBV28 with TRBJ1-4, with 7 positions matching TRBD1. This CDR3 has 13 amino acids. The J segment lost 5 bases and the V segment lost 6 bases, leaving 3 bases of the junction unmatched. Germline CDR1 MDHEN, CDR2 SYDVKM. CDR3 nucleotides: TGTGCCAGCAGCGAGGGACAGAATGAAAAACTGTTTTTT. Translated: CASSEGQNEKLFF.

The V call is TRBV28, the J call TRBJ1-5, with D maybe TRBD1 (5 bases). Per germline, CDR1 MDHEN and CDR2 SYDVKM. The CDR3 totals 18 residues. Between the trimmed V and J ends, which lost 0 bases and 6 bases, there was a span of 21 bases. The DNA of the CDR3 is TGTGCCAGCAGTTTATGGGGGCGCGGGGCGGATAGGAGTCAGCCCCAGCATTTT. This codes for CASSLWGRGADRSQPQHF.

The rearrangement joins TRBV11-2 to TRBJ2-2, with TRBD2 matching over 16 bases. The germline V gene encodes CDR1 SGHAT and CDR2 FQNNGV. V lost 5 bases and J lost 0; bases outside the gene matches: 6. The length of the CDR3 is 19 residues. CDR3 region: CASSLRGLAGGANTGELFF. CDR3 bases: TGTGCCAGCAGCCTCAGGGGACTAGCGGGGGGGGCGAACACCGGGGAGCTGTTTTTT. Complete variable domain (other parts from reference TRBV11-2 and TRBJ2-2): EAGVAQSPRYKIIEKRQSVAFWCNPISGHATLYWYQQILGQGPKLLIQFQNNGVVDDSQLPKDRFSAERLKGVDSTLKIQPAKLEDSAVYLCASSLRGLAGGANTGELFFGEGSRLTVL.

A few counts support this clone. The chain joins TRBV6-1 to TRBJ1-6; possibly TRBD1 for D (5 bases). Trimming took off 0 bases at V and 7 bases at J, with 10 bases between the two ends. CDR1 MNHNS and CDR2 SASEGT come from the germline V gene. This CDR3 has 15 residues. This CDR3 reads CASSEAQGQNSPLHF. For the CDR3, the DNA is TGTGCCAGCAGTGAAGCGCAGGGCCAGAATTCACCCCTCCACTTT.

The chain has TRBV5-1 and TRBJ2-5, with D maybe TRBD1 (5 bases). The V end lost 0 bases, the J end lost 2 bases, and 8 bases lay between the germline ends. The CDR3 has 14 residues. Per the germline V gene, CDR1 is SGHRS and CDR2 is YFSETQ. CDR3 sequence reads: CASSLGQRQETQYF. The CDR3 DNA is TGCGCCAGCAGCTTGGGACAGAGACAAGAGACCCAGTACTTC. Full variable domain (rest looked up from reference TRBV5-1 and TRBJ2-5): KAGVTQTPRYLIKTRGQQVTLSCSPISGHRSVSWYQQTPGQGLQFLFEYFSETQRNKGNFPGRFSGRQFSNSRSEMNVSTLELGDSALYLCASSLGQRQETQYFGPGTRLLVL.

CDR3 bases: TGTGCCAGCTCACGAGTGGGGACAGACGATACTGGAAACACCATATATTTT. This sequence encodes CASSRVGTDDTGNTIYF. The chain has TRBV18 and TRBJ1-3; 7 bases line up with TRBD1. The CDR3 covers 17 residues. The germline V gene encodes CDR1 KGHSH and CDR2 LQKENI. V lost 4 bases and J lost 2; bases outside the gene matches: 11.

This clone came up once. This chain uses TRBV6-6 with TRBJ2-3; the D gene is possibly TRBD2 (6 bases). CDR1 and CDR2 (germline): MNHNY, SVGAGI (reference sequence). V was shortened by 8 bases and J by 2 bases, with 20 bases between the two germline ends. This CDR3 comprises 16 residues. The CDR3 sequence is CASLTHTGVFTDTQYF. CDR3 DNA sequence: TGTGCCAGCCTAACTCACACGGGGGTTTTCACAGATACGCAGTATTTT.

This chain uses TRBV7-9 with TRBJ1-3; D not certain. V lost 5 bases and J 4 bases, leaving 9 bases between the germline ends. This CDR3 comprises 13 residues. CDR1 is SEHNR, CDR2 FQNEAQ, per germline (reference sequence). The CDR3 loop is CASSPVSGNTIYF. DNA for the CDR3: TGTGCCAGCAGCCCCGTTAGCGGAAACACCATATATTTT.

The chain recombines TRBV7-3 with TRBJ2-2; D is unresolved. The V gene's germline CDR1 is SGHTA and CDR2 FQGTGA. The CDR3 is made up of 15 amino acids. Trimming stripped 5 bases from V and 6 bases from J, with 16 bases between. This chain's CDR3 is CASSLFAGLAGELFF. CDR3 sequence (DNA): TGTGCCAGCAGCCTCTTCGCTGGGCTGGCCGGGGAGCTGTTTTTT.

J is TRBJ2-7 and V is TRBV9; possible D gene TRBD2, 5 bases. V was trimmed by 3 bases and J by 2 bases, leaving 9 bases between them. The CDR3 contains 13 residues. Germline loops: CDR1 SGDLS, CDR2 YYNGEE. The CDR3 DNA reads TGTGCCAGCAGCGGTGGACTTACCTACGAGCAGTACTTC. This sequence encodes CASSGGLTYEQYF.

This chain uses TRBV2 with TRBJ2-1, with TRBD1 identical over 7 bases. The CDR3 has 15 residues. V shed 5 bases, J shed 6 bases, and the junction held 10 bases outside the gene matches. CDR1 is SNHLY and CDR2 is FYNNEI in the germline V gene. CDR3 in DNA: TGTGCCAGCAGTCAACAAGACAGGGTGGGCAATGAGCAGTTCTTC. Its protein product is CASSQQDRVGNEQFF.

The gene calls are TRBV10-3 and TRBJ2-1; 8 bases match TRBD2. CDR1 is ENHRY and CDR2 is SYGVKD in the germline V gene. Trimming removed 3 bases from V and 10 bases from J; junction bases left unmatched: 5. This CDR3 region has 13 residues. DNA for the CDR3: TGTGCCATCAGTGATTATTCGGGGGGGGAGCAGTTCTTC. Its translation: CAISDYSGGEQFF.